These 31 T cell receptor beta chains were all obtained from the same sample, sequenced in a study of T cells in Graves' hyperthyroidism and ophthalmopathy. Template material for amplifying TCR beta CDR3 regions consisted of RNA transcripts. The HTBI primer set was used in a first-round RT-PCR of the TCR CDR3. Each CDR3 protein is one row after TCRdb ran MiXCR on the multiplex PCR reads. The sample lists some 560,000 distinct CDR3 sequences; around 13% were seen once. The sequenced sample was blood. Receptor source: a woman aged 40-49 years with Graves' hyperthyroidism.

This clonotype was recorded many times. V and J are TRBV7-9 and TRBJ2-7, with TRBD2 matching 12 bases. The CDR3 covers 18 residues. Germline assignment: CDR1 SEHNR and CDR2 FQNEAQ (reference sequence). V gave up 4 bases and J gave up 4 bases; unmatched junction bases: 14. This CDR3 reads CASSSETSGRGRGYEQYF. CDR3 in DNA: TGTGCCAGCAGCTCCGAGACTAGCGGGAGAGGTAGGGGTTACGAGCAGTACTTC.

This clonotype was detected many times. V and J are TRBV2 and TRBJ1-2, with 8 bases lining up with TRBD1. The CDR3 covers 15 residues. Per germline, CDR1 SNHLY and CDR2 FYNNEI. V gave up 8 bases and J gave up 8 bases; unmatched junction bases: 16. As DNA, the CDR3 is TGTGCCAGCCAAGTCCGGCAGGGGGCCGGCTTGGGCTACACCTTC. Translated, it gives CASQVRQGAGLGYTF.

The CDR3, as DNA: TGCAGTGCTAGGAGGGCCTACAATGAGCAGTTCTTC. Translated: CSARRAYNEQFF. V is TRBV20-1 and J is TRBJ2-1, with D possibly matching TRBD2 (5 bases). The V end was cut by 3 bases, the J end by 2 bases, with 5 bases between. This CDR3 is 12 amino acids long. Germline V CDR1 and CDR2: DFQATT, SNEGSKA (reference sequence).

In this sample, this clonotype turned up many times. This chain joins TRBV2 and TRBJ1-5; D is uncertain. Per germline, CDR1 SNHLY and CDR2 FYNNEI. The CDR3 extends over 14 amino acids. Trimming removed 5 bases from V and 2 bases from J, with 10 bases in between. This CDR3 reads CASSTRTGNQPQHF. DNA of the CDR3: TGTGCCAGCAGTACAAGGACGGGCAATCAGCCCCAGCATTTT.

There are many counts of this clonotype. The chain uses TRBV12-3 or TRBV12-4 and TRBJ2-2; 9 bases line up with TRBD1. The CDR3 is 15 amino acids. J gave up 6 bases and V 7 bases, and 9 bases lay outside the gene matches. For the CDR3, the DNA is TGTGCCAGCACCAAGGGACAGGGAGGCGCCGGGGAGCTGTTTTTT. Protein: CASTKGQGGAGELFF.

This clonotype appeared a few times. V gene TRBV30 combines with J gene TRBJ2-7, with D tentatively TRBD1 (5 bases). The CDR3 is 13 residues long. Trimming took off 2 bases at V and 4 bases at J, with 12 bases between the two ends. Germline CDR1 and CDR2: GTSNPN and SVGIG (reference sequence). CDR3 DNA: TGTGCCTGGAGTCCTACAGGACCTTACGAGCAGTACTTC. Its translation: CAWSPTGPYEQYF.

The rearrangement links TRBV6-1 to TRBJ2-1, with a possible D match to TRBD2 (6 bases). Trimming took off 6 bases at V and 3 bases at J, with 18 bases between the two ends. This CDR3 region has 16 residues. Germline CDR1 MNHNS, CDR2 SASEGT. Written as DNA, the CDR3 is TGTGCCAGCAGATTGAATCCGGGAGCGGGCTACAATGAGCAGTTCTTC. Residues: CASRLNPGAGYNEQFF.

In this sample, this clonotype turned up many times. This chain links TRBV5-5 with TRBJ2-1; the match to TRBD2 covers 9 bases. V lost 0 bases and J lost 5; bases outside the gene matches: 18. Per germline, CDR1 SGHKS and CDR2 YYEKEE (reference sequence). The CDR3 consists of 20 residues. As DNA, the CDR3 is TGTGCCAGCAGCTTGGTCGGGACTAGCATTTCGGCACTCCCGGACAATGAGCAGTTCTTC. Amino acid sequence: CASSLVGTSISALPDNEQFF. Full variable domain (rest looked up from reference TRBV5-5 and TRBJ2-1): DAGVTQSPTHLIKTRGQQVTLRCSPISGHKSVSWYQQVLGQGPQFIFQYYEKEERGRGNFPDRFSARQFPNYSSELNVNALLLGDSALYLCASSLVGTSISALPDNEQFFGPGTRLTVL.

This clonotype was counted many times. The chain has TRBV20-1 and TRBJ1-5, with a possible D match to TRBD1 (5 bases). Deletions cut 3 bases from V and 3 bases from J, with 9 bases between. Germline V gene data show CDR1 as DFQATT and CDR2 as SNEGSKA (reference sequence). This CDR3 has 13 amino acids. The CDR3 DNA follows: TGCAGTGCTAGGAAACAGGTCAATCAGCCCCAGCATTTT. It is translated as CSARKQVNQPQHF.

This clonotype was detected a few times. The chain is built from TRBV20-1 and TRBJ2-7; 11 bases agree with TRBD2. CDR1 is DFQATT, CDR2 SNEGSKA, per germline (reference sequence). V shed 0 bases and J 2 bases; nucleotides not matched to a gene: 6. The CDR3 totals 16 residues. The CDR3: CSARDLGSGRAYEQYF. The CDR3 nucleotides read TGCAGTGCTAGAGATCTGGGTAGCGGGAGGGCCTACGAGCAGTACTTC.

The gene calls are TRBV15 and TRBJ2-7, with D perhaps being TRBD1 or TRBD2 (5 bases each). The CDR3 is made up of 13 amino acids. The germline V gene encodes CDR1 LNHNV and CDR2 YYDKDF (reference sequence). Trimming stripped 1 base from V and 6 bases from J, with 10 bases between. CDR3 amino acids: CATSRAGPAEQYF. In DNA form, the CDR3 reads TGTGCCACCAGCAGAGCGGGGCCCGCCGAGCAGTACTTC.

This clonotype was recorded at least ten times. V gene TRBV3-1 combines with J gene TRBJ2-2; D possibly corresponds to TRBD2 (6 bases). V shed 0 bases and J shed 0 bases, with 8 bases lying between them. Germline CDR1 LGHDT, CDR2 YNNKEL (reference sequence). The CDR3 spans 16 residues. Here the CDR3 reads CASSQEPGANTGELFF. The CDR3 DNA sequence: TGTGCCAGCAGCCAAGAGCCGGGAGCGAACACCGGGGAGCTGTTTTTT. Full variable domain (outside the CDR3, taken from reference TRBV3-1 and TRBJ2-2): DTAVSQTPKYLVTQMGNDKSIKCEQNLGHDTMYWYKQDSKKFLKIMFSYNNKELIINETVPNRFSPKSPDKAHLNLHINSLELGDSAVYFCASSQEPGANTGELFFGEGSRLTVL.

As concerns this clonotype: One base away lies a much larger clone, so this may be a sequencing read error. The rearrangement joins TRBV6-2 or TRBV6-3 to TRBJ1-1; 8 bases match TRBD1. Germline lookup yields CDR1 MNHEY and CDR2 SVGEGT. This CDR3 contains 13 residues. CDR3 coding DNA: TGTGCCAGCACCAGGGGGCGAGACACTGAAACTTTCTTT. This encodes CASTRGRDTETFF.

This clonotype showed up just a few times. The rearrangement joins TRBV5-1 to TRBJ1-1, with TRBD1 matching over 10 bases. This CDR3 spans 18 amino acids. J lost 5 bases, V lost 3 bases, and 16 bases had no gene match. Looked up from germline, CDR1 is SGHRS and CDR2 is YFSETQ. This CDR3 is CASSWDPVRQGAGTEAFF. The CDR3 DNA reads TGCGCCAGCAGCTGGGACCCCGTGCGACAGGGGGCGGGAACTGAAGCTTTCTTT.

This CDR3 is CASRPPGGGEAFF. The CDR3 bases are TGTGCCAGCAGACCCCCGGGGGGGGGTGAAGCTTTCTTT. This chain joins TRBV6-1 and TRBJ1-1; a possible D gene is TRBD1 (5 bases). The CDR3 extends over 13 amino acids. With 6 bases removed from V and 7 bases from J, the gap between germline ends came to 15 bases. CDR1 is MNHNS, CDR2 SASEGT, per germline.

Many counts were recorded for this clonotype. This CDR3 reads CASSALAGRFWEQFF. The CDR3 DNA is TGTGCCAGCAGCGCGCTAGCGGGAAGATTCTGGGAGCAGTTCTTC. J is TRBJ2-1 and V is TRBV11-2; 9 bases map to TRBD2. V shed 5 bases, J shed 10 bases, and the junction held 12 bases outside the gene matches. The CDR3 is 15 residues long. Germline CDR1 and CDR2: SGHAT and FQNNGV.

The V gene is TRBV19, the J gene TRBJ1-4; D possibly corresponds to TRBD1 (6 bases). The CDR3 sequence is 19 residues long. Germline V gene sequence: CDR1 LNHDA, CDR2 SQIVND (reference sequence). V lost 2 bases, J lost 3 bases, and 22 bases lay in between. The CDR3 is CASSIRSGTPLNSNEKLFF. The CDR3 nucleotides read TGTGCCAGTAGTATACGGAGCGGGACACCCCTCAACTCTAATGAAAAACTGTTTTTT.

This clonotype was detected many times. The rearrangement joins TRBV11-2 to TRBJ1-3; D gene ambiguous. Germline-derived CDR1 and CDR2 are SGHAT and FQNNGV. V was pared by 4 bases and J by 2 bases, with 0 bases between. This CDR3 contains 11 residues. DNA of the CDR3: TGTGCCAGCAGCTCTGGAAACACCATATATTTT. This gives the protein CASSSGNTIYF.

This clonotype was observed many times. The chain combines TRBV5-5 with TRBJ2-2; TRBD2 matches at 14 bases. The V gene end was trimmed by 1 base and the J gene end by 4 bases; junction bases not matched to a gene: 9. Germline V CDR1 and CDR2: SGHKS, YYEKEE (reference sequence). The CDR3 runs 19 residues. The CDR3 DNA is TGTGCCAGCAGCTTGTTTTCGGGACTAGCGGGAGTGGGCACCGGGGAGCTGTTTTTT. Translating gives CASSLFSGLAGVGTGELFF.

The rearrangement uses TRBV20-1 and TRBJ2-1; weak D call: TRBD2 (6 bases). V was pared by 5 bases and J by 5 bases, with 13 bases between. The CDR3 length is 13 residues. CDR1 and CDR2 (germline): DFQATT, SNEGSKA (reference sequence). The CDR3 spells CSARGLGNNEQFF. For the CDR3, the DNA is TGCAGTGCTCGGGGACTGGGTAACAATGAGCAGTTCTTC.

This clonotype was recorded a few times. This rearrangement joins TRBV6-1 to TRBJ2-1, with 7 bases fitting TRBD1. The CDR3 contains 14 residues. The V gene end was trimmed by 7 bases and the J gene end by 4 bases; junction bases not matched to a gene: 7. Germline assignment: CDR1 MNHNS and CDR2 SASEGT. CDR3 amino acids: CASTKDRTYNEQFF. The CDR3 DNA follows: TGTGCCAGCACCAAGGACAGGACTTACAATGAGCAGTTCTTC.

The chain recombines TRBV2 with TRBJ2-1; 10 bases line up with TRBD1. V was pared by 5 bases and J by 4 bases, with 5 bases of the junction left unmatched. The CDR3 spans 15 residues. Germline loops: CDR1 SNHLY, CDR2 FYNNEI. The CDR3 sequence: CASSTDRGLYNEQFF. The CDR3 DNA follows: TGTGCCAGCAGTACGGACAGGGGGTTGTACAATGAGCAGTTCTTC. Together with reference TRBV2 and TRBJ2-1, the CDR3 gives the full variable domain: EPEVTQTPSHQVTQMGQEVILRCVPISNHLYFYWYRQILGQKVEFLVSFYNNEISEKSEIFDDQFSVERPDGSNFTLKIRSTKLEDSAMYFCASSTDRGLYNEQFFGPGTRLTVL.

This rearrangement joins TRBV4-1 to TRBJ1-4, with D possibly matching TRBD1 (6 bases). The CDR3 has 15 residues. The V gene's germline CDR1 is MGHRA and CDR2 YSYEKL. The V gene lost 2 bases and the J gene lost 3 bases, with 10 bases spanning the gap. The CDR3 sequence: CASSQPGHSNEKLFF. CDR3 nucleotides: TGCGCCAGCAGCCAACCGGGACACTCTAATGAAAAACTGTTTTTT.

In its sample, this clonotype was seen many times. The chain links TRBV2 to TRBJ2-5, with TRBD2 identical over 11 bases. The CDR3 runs to 15 residues. V shed 6 bases, J shed 5 bases, and the junction held 8 bases outside the gene matches. Germline lookup yields CDR1 SNHLY and CDR2 FYNNEI. The CDR3, as DNA: TGTGCCAGCAGGGTCGAACTAGCGGGGGTTGAGACCCAGTACTTC. This translates into CASRVELAGVETQYF.

The table lists this clonotype with a few counts. This chain uses TRBV20-1 with TRBJ2-5, with a weak D call TRBD2 (5 bases). Trimming removed 4 bases at V and 4 bases at J, with 10 bases between. CDR3 length: 12 residues. Per germline, CDR1 DFQATT and CDR2 SNEGSKA (reference sequence). The CDR3 DNA sequence: TGCAGTGCTAACGGGGAGCGAGAGACCCAGTACTTC. Translation: CSANGERETQYF.

This clonotype was seen at least ten times. The chain employs TRBV9 and TRBJ1-3; perhaps TRBD1 as D (5 bases). V was shortened by 0 bases and J by 8 bases, with 21 bases between the two germline ends. This CDR3 contains 17 residues. Germline CDR1 reads SGDLS; CDR2 reads YYNGEE. CDR3 sequence reads: CASSVATTASARDTIYF. The CDR3 nucleotides read TGTGCCAGCAGCGTAGCTACGACAGCTTCGGCGAGGGACACCATATATTTT.

This clonotype was recorded many times. This chain connects TRBV7-9 to TRBJ2-7; no clear D gene. The germline V gene has CDR1 SEHNR and CDR2 FQNEAQ (reference sequence). The ends were cut back, 1 base at V and 2 bases at J, with 12 bases in the middle. This CDR3 has 15 amino acids. CDR3: CASSLDSSITYEQYF. In DNA, the CDR3 is TGTGCCAGCAGCTTAGATTCGTCGATAACCTACGAGCAGTACTTC.

This clonotype came up many times. This sequence joins TRBV7-2 and TRBJ1-2; no definite D call. Looked up from germline, CDR1 is SGHTA and CDR2 is FQGNSA. With 5 bases removed from V and 5 bases from J, the gap between germline ends came to 18 bases. The CDR3 contains 15 residues. The CDR3 loop is CASSKGGRTEYGYTF. For the CDR3, the DNA is TGTGCCAGCAGCAAGGGAGGCCGGACGGAATATGGCTACACCTTC.

This clonotype was counted at least ten times. The CDR3 here is CASSSSSYNEQFF. The CDR3 DNA is TGCGCCAGCAGCTCAAGTTCCTACAATGAGCAGTTCTTC. This sequence joins TRBV5-1 and TRBJ2-1, with D uncertain. Per the germline V gene, CDR1 is SGHRS and CDR2 is YFSETQ. This CDR3 spans 13 amino acids. Trimming pared 3 bases from V and 1 base from J, leaving 5 bases between.

There are many counts of this clonotype. This rearrangement joins TRBV10-3 to TRBJ1-2, with D possibly being TRBD1 (5 bases). V shed 10 bases and J shed 3 bases, with 12 bases lying between them. Germline assignment: CDR1 ENHRY and CDR2 SYGVKD. The CDR3 covers 12 residues. In DNA form, the CDR3 reads TGTGCCACCCAACAGACAGACTATGGCTACACCTTC. It translates to CATQQTDYGYTF.

In nucleotides, the CDR3 is TGTGCCAGTAGTACTAGCACAGCCCCGAGGCCCCAGCATTTT. As protein: CASSTSTAPRPQHF. This sequence joins TRBV19 and TRBJ1-5; D call uncertain. This CDR3 has 14 amino acids. Trimming took 4 bases from V and 9 from J, leaving 16 bases between them. Germline CDR1 reads LNHDA; CDR2 reads SQIVND (reference sequence).